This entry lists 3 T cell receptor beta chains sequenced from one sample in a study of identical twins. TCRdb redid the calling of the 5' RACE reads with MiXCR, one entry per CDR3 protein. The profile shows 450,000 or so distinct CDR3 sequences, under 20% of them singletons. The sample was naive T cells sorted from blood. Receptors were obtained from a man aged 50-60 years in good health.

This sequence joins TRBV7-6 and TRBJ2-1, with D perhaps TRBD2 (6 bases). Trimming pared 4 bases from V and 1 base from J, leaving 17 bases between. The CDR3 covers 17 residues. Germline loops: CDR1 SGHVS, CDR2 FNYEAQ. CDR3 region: CASSSDREFWSYNEQFF. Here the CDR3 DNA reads TGTGCCAGCAGCTCAGATCGGGAGTTTTGGTCCTACAATGAGCAGTTCTTC.

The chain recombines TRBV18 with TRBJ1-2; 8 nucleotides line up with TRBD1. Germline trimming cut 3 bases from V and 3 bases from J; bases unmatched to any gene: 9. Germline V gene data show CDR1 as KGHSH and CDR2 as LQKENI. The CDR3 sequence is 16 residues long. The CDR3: CASSPTSGQADYGYTF. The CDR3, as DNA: TGTGCCAGCTCACCCACTTCGGGACAGGCTGACTATGGCTACACCTTC.

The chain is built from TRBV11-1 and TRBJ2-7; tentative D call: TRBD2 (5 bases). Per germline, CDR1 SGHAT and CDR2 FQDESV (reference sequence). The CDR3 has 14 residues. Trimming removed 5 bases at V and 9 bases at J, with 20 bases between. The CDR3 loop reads CASSHVLVGDRQYF. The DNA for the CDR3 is TGTGCCAGCAGCCATGTTTTGGTCGGGGATCGGCAGTACTTC.